This record covers a single T cell receptor (beta chain). This clonotype was found a few times. Its target antigen remains unknown. The record has no base qualities; no much larger clone is one base away. This sample is drawn from a study of T cells after yellow fever vaccination (dated by TCRdb to between 2019 and 2020). In the study overall: Libraries from fractions with low cell numbers were prepared with the SMART-Seq v4 Ultra Low Input RNA kit. To follow T-cell clones before and after primary and booster YFV17D yellow fever vaccination, bulk TCR alpha and beta repertoires were sequenced over time. Two healthy male donors made up the cohort, one aged 18 to 30 years and the other aged 30 to 40 years. Blood was drawn at multiple timepoints before and after primary and secondary immunization, with bulk PBMC replicates and cell subsets isolated. What the work shows at the level of the full study, not this receptor alone: Computational filtering was needed because FACS-sorted repertoires could contain abundant contaminating clonotypes from the bulk population. Compared with the primary T-cell response, the secondary T-cell response was weaker but faster, peaking on day 5 rather than day 15. Because only a couple of donors were included in the study, the extent to which the findings can be generalized is limited. After the booster, most clones that had expanded after primary vaccination were detected again (around 96% of CD4 and more than 80% of CD8), suggesting broad maintenance of memory. A small share of clonotypes was detected in both CD4 and CD8 compartments, with the overlap likely arising from convergent recombination.

TCR cDNA was made using 5'RACE template switching, a step that added a universal primer site and unique molecular identifiers. cDNA synthesis was primed from both the TCR alpha and TCR beta constant segments. Libraries were amplified in two PCR steps, with sample barcodes and sequencing adapters added in the second step. Sequencing of libraries was performed on Illumina HiSeq 2500 (2x100 bp) or NovaSeq (2x150 bp). In the authors' own workflow: MIGEC was used to demultiplex reads and collapse the reads into UMI consensus sequences, and MiXCR was used for V(D)J alignment. Using edgeR on replicate PBMC samples, clonotypes were called vaccine-responding if FDR was below 0.01 and the log2 fold change was above 5 up to day 15. CD4 or CD8 identity was assigned to each bulk clonotype according to whether the clonotype was present at higher abundance in the sequenced CD4 repertoire or the sequenced CD8 repertoire. In TCRdb, the public reads were trimmed at Q25 with fastp and aligned with MiXCR, with productive beta chains retained. Records with the same CDR3 protein are collapsed into one entry carrying the most frequent genes and DNA. V and J calls and clone size were set by TCRdb, not the authors. This sample holds 450,000 to 550,000 distinct CDR3 sequences; roughly 21% were observed only once. Of the sample, 13% to 15% is held by the ten largest clones.

Measured from the cysteine to the phenylalanine, the CDR3 is 16 residues long. The CDR3 DNA has 48 bases and is translated from base 1. In the germline V gene, CDR1 corresponds to LGHNA and CDR2 to YSLEER. For this chain, trimming is 0 bases at the V end and 3 bases at the J end, and the number of junction bases without a gene match is 8. The label giving this sample's treatment or condition can be read as: live attenuated yellow fever vaccine strain. At each blood-draw timepoint, two biological replicates of bulk PBMCs were collected. A standard Ficoll-Paque protocol was used to isolate PBMCs from peripheral blood. TriZol was used to extract RNA from bulk PBMCs, CD4 and CD8 fractions, and dextramer-positive and dextramer-negative fractions.

This chain is built from TRBV4-3 and TRBJ2-7, with 7 central nucleotides matching TRBD1. The sequenced sample was PBMCs, obtained 15 days after the yellow fever booster vaccination. This TCR came from a man aged 30 to 39 who received the YFV17D yellow fever vaccine. The CDR3 region: CASSQDFATGIYEQYF. The DNA sequence is as follows: TGCGCCAGCAGCCAAGATTTTGCGACAGGGATCTACGAGCAGTACTTC.